A selection of T cell receptor beta chains follows, all from one sample in a study of long-term antiretroviral therapy in people with HIV. Sequenced by immunoSEQ multiplex PCR; TCRdb stores in-frame clones only, minus some. The sample lists about 28,000 clones, roughly 89% occurring once. Sequences were derived from unsorted PBMCs, sampled 0.4 years after starting antiretroviral therapy. Receptors originate from a young man with HIV. Each CDR3 is given without its conserved first and last residue. Each record gives: D gene, V gene, CDR3 protein. A D gene is named only where the DNA matches it firmly.

D: .; V: TRBV6-6; CDR3: ASSYLGTEKLF
D: .; V: TRBV27; CDR3: ASNVGTASTDTQY
D: .; V: TRBV19; CDR3: ASSIRPRVNTEAF
D: .; V: TRBV7-9; CDR3: ASRPGNTEAF
D: .; V: TRBV15; CDR3: ATSRVSESFREQY
D: TRBD1; V: TRBV6-5; CDR3: ASSYHTRGANTEAF
D: TRBD1; V: TRBV19; CDR3: ASSDRGYGYT
D: .; V: TRBV19; CDR3: ASKDRSNYGYT
D: .; V: TRBV6-4; CDR3: ASSESNSGANVLT
D: TRBD2; V: TRBV4-3; CDR3: ASSQGWTSGRAGDTQY
D: TRBD2; V: TRBV13; CDR3: ASSSLAGGYNEQF
D: .; V: TRBV21-1; CDR3: ASSNSKNTEAF
D: .; V: TRBV4-1; CDR3: ASSQEEGIPGQNSYGYT
D: .; V: TRBV27; CDR3: ASKTGTNTGELF
D: TRBD1; V: TRBV27; CDR3: ASSLGQGGDYGYT
D: TRBD1; V: TRBV5-1; CDR3: ASSLRQGTYEQY
D: TRBD1; V: TRBV27; CDR3: ASSLSGTVEAF